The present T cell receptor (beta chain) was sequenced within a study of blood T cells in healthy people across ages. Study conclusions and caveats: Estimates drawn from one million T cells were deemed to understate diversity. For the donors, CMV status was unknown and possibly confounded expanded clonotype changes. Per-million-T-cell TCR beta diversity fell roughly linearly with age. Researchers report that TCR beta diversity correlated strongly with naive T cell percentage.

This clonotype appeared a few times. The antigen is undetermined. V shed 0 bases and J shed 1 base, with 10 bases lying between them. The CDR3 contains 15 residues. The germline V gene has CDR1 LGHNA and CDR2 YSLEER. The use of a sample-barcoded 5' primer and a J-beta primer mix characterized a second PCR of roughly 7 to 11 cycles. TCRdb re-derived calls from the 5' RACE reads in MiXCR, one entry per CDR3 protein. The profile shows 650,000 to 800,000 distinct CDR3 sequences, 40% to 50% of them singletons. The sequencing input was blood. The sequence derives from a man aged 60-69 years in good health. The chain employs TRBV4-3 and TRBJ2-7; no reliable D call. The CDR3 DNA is TGCGCCAGCAGCCAAGATATAGGCAGGTCCTACGAGCAGTACTTC. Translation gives CASSQDIGRSYEQYF.